The present entry profiles one TCR beta chain with its context. These data come from a study of OX40 agonist ivuxolimab in advanced cancers. Only in-frame clones appear in the TCRdb table, and some are missing; sequencing was by immunoSEQ multiplex PCR. Altogether tens of thousands of clones are present, 90% being singletons, with the ten largest covering 0.3% to 0.45%. The CDR3 runs 17 residues. Germline CDR1 KGHSH, CDR2 LQKENI. Trimming stripped 2 bases from V and 7 bases from J, with 24 bases between. The source is an adult with an advanced solid tumor such as melanoma, head and neck, liver or kidney cancer. The sample consisted of CD4+ or CD8+ T cells sorted from blood, taken in a trial of the OX40 agonist ivuxolimab. V gene TRBV18 combines with J gene TRBJ2-7, with D perhaps matching TRBD1 (6 bases). CDR3 DNA: TGTGCCAGCTCACCAAGGAGAGGACAGACTACGAATAGAGAGCAGTACTTC. This gives the protein CASSPRRGQTTNREQYF.